Following are 22 T cell receptor beta chains from one sample sequenced in a study of PD-1 blockade in classical Hodgkin lymphoma. The time point is: cycle 4 day 1 (C4D1), after 5 to 7 weeks of nivolumab. Following autologous stem cell transplantation, relapse occurred in every patient, and exposure to brentuximab vedotin varied. Sequencing used immunoSEQ multiplex PCR; TCRdb keeps in-frame clones, though not all of them. In the table there are 90,000 to 140,000 clones, approximately 90% of which are singletons. Source: peripheral blood mononuclear cells (PBMCs), taken before the fourth cycle of nivolumab. These receptors came from a human donor with classical Hodgkin lymphoma.

This clone came up a few times. V gene TRBV6-4 combines with J gene TRBJ1-5, with D maybe TRBD1 (6 bases). CDR1 and CDR2 (germline): MRHNA, SNTAGT. The length of the CDR3 is 14 residues. Trimming shortened V by 3 bases and J by 6 bases, and 12 bases separated the two germline ends. The CDR3 DNA reads as TGTGCCAGCAGTGAGGGGCAGGGGTCTCAGCCCCAGCATTTT. Amino acid sequence: CASSEGQGSQPQHF.

J is TRBJ1-2 and V is TRBV5-1; no clear D. Germline CDR1 and CDR2: SGHRS and YFSETQ. This CDR3 contains 13 residues. V lost 0 bases to trimming and J lost 7 bases, with 10 bases between them. CDR3 protein: CASSLVGMSGYTF. The DNA for the CDR3 is TGCGCCAGCAGCTTGGTGGGGATGAGTGGCTACACCTTC.

The chain links TRBV7-9 to TRBJ2-2; D may match TRBD1 or TRBD2 (5 bases each). Trimming stripped 6 bases from V and 0 bases from J, with 11 bases between. This CDR3 is 15 amino acids long. Germline CDR1 reads SEHNR; CDR2 reads FQNEAQ (reference sequence). CDR3 sequence (DNA): TGTGCCAGCAGGCCCGGGACGGCGAACACCGGGGAGCTGTTTTTT. It translates to CASRPGTANTGELFF. Together with reference TRBV7-9 and TRBJ2-2, the CDR3 gives the full variable domain: DTGVSQNPRHKITKRGQNVTFRCDPISEHNRLYWYRQTLGQGPEFLTYFQNEAQLEKSRLLSDRFSAERPKGSFSTLEIQRTEQGDSAMYLCASRPGTANTGELFFGEGSRLTVL.

The chain combines TRBV27 with TRBJ2-5; tentatively, D is TRBD1 (6 bases). V lost 1 base, J lost 2 bases, and 8 bases lay in between. The length of the CDR3 is 14 residues. CDR1 MNHEY and CDR2 SMNVEV come from the germline V gene (reference sequence). CDR3: CASSLLGGQETQYF. The CDR3 nucleotides read TGTGCCAGCAGTTTATTAGGGGGACAAGAGACCCAGTACTTC.

The rearrangement uses TRBV11-3 and TRBJ2-1, with 8 nucleotides matching TRBD2. CDR1 is SGHNT, CDR2 YENEEA, per germline. The V gene end was trimmed by 1 base and the J gene end by 1 base; junction bases not matched to a gene: 6. There are 17 residues in the CDR3. The DNA for the CDR3 is TGTGCCAGCAGCTTAGTTCCGGCTAGCGGGTCCTACAATGAGCAGTTCTTC. It yields the protein CASSLVPASGSYNEQFF.

The chain carries TRBV6-5 and TRBJ1-2, with 8 nucleotides matching TRBD1. Germline CDR1 reads MNHEY; CDR2 reads SVGAGI. The CDR3 loop spans 14 amino acids. J gave up 6 bases and V 0 bases, and 3 bases lay outside the gene matches. The CDR3 coding sequence is TGTGCCAGCAGTTACTCGGACAGGGAGGATGGCTACACCTTC. Translated, it gives CASSYSDREDGYTF.

The chain uses TRBV14 and TRBJ1-1, with TRBD1 matching over 8 bases. There are 15 residues in the CDR3. Germline CDR1 is SGHDN and CDR2 is FVKESK. The J segment lost 2 bases and the V segment lost 4 bases, leaving 6 bases of the junction unmatched. CDR3 region: CASSRRQGPNTEAFF. The CDR3 DNA reads as TGTGCCAGCAGCCGCCGACAGGGGCCTAACACTGAAGCTTTCTTT.

The V call is TRBV9, the J call TRBJ1-4, with D unresolved. Per germline, CDR1 SGDLS and CDR2 YYNGEE. The CDR3 consists of 15 residues. The V end lost 1 base, the J end lost 1 base, and 8 bases lay between the germline ends. The CDR3 reads CASSVYGGTNEKLFF. The CDR3 bases are TGTGCCAGCAGCGTATATGGAGGAACTAATGAAAAACTGTTTTTT.

V usage is TRBV6-1 and J usage is TRBJ2-4; D is ambiguous. CDR1 MNHNS and CDR2 SASEGT come from the germline V gene. The CDR3 covers 14 residues. Trimming cost V 2 bases and J 1 base, with 6 bases left between them. The CDR3 coding sequence is TGTGCCAGCAGTGAACTCCTGGCCAAAAACATTCAGTACTTC. Its protein product is CASSELLAKNIQYF.

This chain connects TRBV29-1 to TRBJ1-1; possible D gene TRBD1, 5 bases. The CDR3 is made up of 15 amino acids. Germline-derived CDR1 and CDR2 are SQVTM and ANQGSEA. V dropped 4 bases and J dropped 0 bases, with 15 bases sitting between them. DNA for the CDR3: TGCAGCGTTGCAGCAGTGGGAGGGGTGAACACTGAAGCTTTCTTT. Translating gives CSVAAVGGVNTEAFF.

This chain uses TRBV7-9 with TRBJ2-2, with 10 bases fitting TRBD2. The CDR3 spans 16 residues. V shed 5 bases, J shed 1 base, and the junction held 4 bases outside the gene matches. Germline loops: CDR1 SEHNR, CDR2 FQNEAQ (reference sequence). CDR3 loop: CASSPRTSGNTGELFF. As DNA, the CDR3 is TGTGCCAGCAGCCCCAGGACTAGCGGGAACACCGGGGAGCTGTTTTTT.

J is TRBJ2-5 and V is TRBV15, with TRBD2 matching 7 bases. Germline V CDR1 and CDR2: LNHNV, YYDKDF (reference sequence). This CDR3 region has 18 residues. With 0 bases clipped from V and 5 bases from J, the junction kept 15 bases outside the gene matches. CDR3 nucleotides: TGTGCCACCAGCAGAGACACAAAAAGGGGCGGGAGAGTGGAGACCCAGTACTTC. Translated, it gives CATSRDTKRGGRVETQYF.

The chain has TRBV10-2 and TRBJ2-3, with 8 bases identical to TRBD2. The CDR3 loop spans 15 amino acids. V gave up 6 bases and J gave up 5 bases; unmatched junction bases: 10. Germline CDR1 is WSHSY and CDR2 is SAAADI. CDR3 loop: CASRVLADDRDTQYF. Here the CDR3 DNA reads TGCGCCAGCAGGGTACTAGCGGACGATAGAGATACGCAGTATTTT.

This chain links TRBV7-9 with TRBJ2-1; D perhaps matches TRBD2 (6 bases). This CDR3 has 18 amino acids. CDR1 and CDR2 (germline): SEHNR, FQNEAQ (reference sequence). Trimming cost V 6 bases and J 0 bases, with 21 bases left between them. The CDR3 coding sequence is TGTGCCAGCAGGGGCGGGCTAGCGATAAAGAGCTCCTACAATGAGCAGTTCTTC. Protein sequence: CASRGGLAIKSSYNEQFF.

This clone was counted only a few times. The chain carries TRBV7-9 and TRBJ2-7, with unresolved D. Germline CDR1 is SEHNR and CDR2 is FQNEAQ (reference sequence). V lost 0 bases, J lost 4 bases, and 4 bases lay in between. The CDR3 runs to 12 residues. CDR3: CASSLAKYEQYF. CDR3 coding DNA: TGTGCCAGCAGCTTAGCGAAGTACGAGCAGTACTTC.

In its sample, this clone was seen a few times. The J gene is TRBJ1-2, the V gene TRBV28; D unresolved. In germline, CDR1 is MDHEN, CDR2 SYDVKM. Trimming cost V 9 bases and J 8 bases, with 13 bases left between them. The CDR3 is 11 residues long. DNA for the CDR3: TGTGCCAGTTCTATTCTGGGCGGCTACACCTTC. Its protein is CASSILGGYTF.

The V call is TRBV29-1, the J call TRBJ2-3; tentative D call: TRBD1 (5 bases). From germline, CDR1 is SQVTM and CDR2 ANQGSEA. The CDR3 covers 14 residues. The CDR3 region has the DNA TGCAGGGTGAGCAGACAGCTGGGCACAGATACGCAGTATTTT. Translation: CRVSRQLGTDTQYF.

The chain carries TRBV25-1 and TRBJ1-1, with D hard to call. There are 13 residues in the CDR3. The V gene's germline CDR1 is MGHDK and CDR2 SYGVNS. Trimming shortened V by 4 bases and J by 1 base, and 7 bases separated the two germline ends. The CDR3 protein is CASSGFPNTEAFF. In nucleotides, the CDR3 is TGTGCCAGCAGTGGGTTTCCGAACACTGAAGCTTTCTTT.

The chain is built from TRBV19 and TRBJ2-2; D is ambiguous. The CDR3 extends over 15 amino acids. The germline CDR1 and CDR2 sequences are LNHDA and SQIVND (reference sequence). V was pared by 2 bases and J by 5 bases, with 12 bases between. CDR3 sequence reads: CASSITSGGTGELFF. Here the CDR3 DNA reads TGTGCCAGTAGTATAACGTCCGGTGGGACCGGGGAGCTGTTTTTT.

This clone was recorded only once. The chain carries TRBV6-6 and TRBJ1-1; possible D gene TRBD1, 5 bases. CDR3 length: 16 amino acids. The V end lost 5 bases, the J end lost 0 bases, and 16 bases lay between the germline ends. CDR1 and CDR2 (germline): MNHNY, SVGAGI (reference sequence). The CDR3 DNA reads TGTGCCAGCAGTACCCCGTCGGGGGGTTTGAACACTGAAGCTTTCTTT. It is translated as CASSTPSGGLNTEAFF.

The chain links TRBV19 to TRBJ2-3; D remains unclear. The V gene lost 9 bases and the J gene lost 0 bases, with 13 bases spanning the gap. Germline CDR1 and CDR2: LNHDA and SQIVND (reference sequence). CDR3 length equals 14 residues. The DNA for the CDR3 is TGTGCCAGCACCCTAGGCTGGAGCACAGATACGCAGTATTTT. It yields the protein CASTLGWSTDTQYF.

V gene TRBV7-9 combines with J gene TRBJ1-1; 12 bases are shared with TRBD1. V shed 3 bases and J 6 bases; nucleotides not matched to a gene: 5. The length of the CDR3 is 15 residues. Germline V gene sequence: CDR1 SEHNR, CDR2 FQNEAQ (reference sequence). The CDR3 is CASSFPGQGAAEAFF. Here the CDR3 DNA reads TGTGCCAGCAGCTTCCCGGGACAGGGGGCCGCTGAAGCTTTCTTT.